This T cell receptor beta chain originates from a study of vaccination effects on CD4 cells after COVID-19. Of note for this clone: What it binds is unknown.

Peptide-pool stimulation followed by sequencing identified expanded antigen-specific CD4+ clonotypes in the ViraFEST assay. Culture lasted around eleven days before CD4+ T cell isolation. Testing of the vaccine recipients showed negative nucleocapsid antibodies and no prior SARS-CoV-2 infection. IL-2 medium supplanted half the medium on days 3 and 7. The CDR3 runs 13 residues. V was clipped by 6 bases and J by 5 bases, with 9 bases between them. Germline loops: CDR1 SGHRS, CDR2 YFSETQ. TCRdb's table, derived via immunoSEQ multiplex PCR, lists solely in-frame clones and lacks some. The sample contains about 43,000 clones, around 80% of which appear only once.

The rearrangement joins TRBV5-1 to TRBJ1-6; D is ambiguous. Sequencing used CD4+ T cells from PBMCs cultured with SARS-CoV-2 spike peptides, obtained before COVID-19 vaccination. This clonotype was obtained from a human donor who received a COVID-19 vaccine. The CDR3 region has the DNA TGCGCCAGCACCTGGGCCGATAATTCACCCCTCCACTTT. Translation gives CASTWADNSPLHF.